These 25 T cell receptor beta chains originate from one sample sequenced in a study of regulatory T cells in long-lasting Graves disease. Building the TCR beta libraries relied on iRepertoire HTBI primers, and CDR3 regions underwent Arm-PCR. A single record per CDR3 protein comes from TCRdb applying MiXCR to the multiplex PCR reads. The sample lists more than 300,000 distinct CDR3 sequences, 15% to 18% occurring once. Documented time point: newly diagnosed GD, antithyroid drugs for less than 3 months. There was RNA extracted from PBMCs, and the TCR library was made from it. This sample comprised peripheral blood mononuclear cells (PBMCs), obtained at new diagnosis, from a patient treated with antithyroid drugs. The source of these receptors is a female donor with Graves disease.

Many counts were recorded for this clonotype. The J gene is TRBJ1-5, the V gene TRBV30, with D possibly being TRBD1 (5 bases). Trimming removed 2 bases at V and 1 base at J, with 6 bases between. Looked up from germline, CDR1 is GTSNPN and CDR2 is SVGIG (reference sequence). The length of the CDR3 is 13 residues. The CDR3 loop reads CAWSQGSNQPQHF. The DNA for the CDR3 is TGTGCCTGGAGTCAGGGAAGCAATCAGCCCCAGCATTTT.

This clonotype was counted ten times or more. CDR3 coding DNA: TGTGCTAGTGGTTTGGTACCCCTATGGGGCGGGACCATAGATACGCAGTATTTT. Its protein product is CASGLVPLWGGTIDTQYF. V gene TRBV12-5 combines with J gene TRBJ2-3; tentative D call: TRBD2 (6 bases). Germline values: CDR1 LGHNT, CDR2 FRNRAP. With 0 bases removed from V and 5 bases from J, the gap between germline ends came to 21 bases. The CDR3 is made up of 18 amino acids.

This clonotype was counted at least ten times. This chain connects TRBV6-2 or TRBV6-3 to TRBJ2-1; 9 bases line up with TRBD1. CDR1 MNHEY and CDR2 SVGEGT come from the germline V gene. After removal of 8 bases from V and 9 bases from J, the junction contained 11 bases not matched to a gene. The CDR3 is 14 amino acids. The CDR3 DNA sequence: TGTGCCAGCGGACGTGGTACAGGGGGCGCTGAGCAGTTCTTC. Encoded protein: CASGRGTGGAEQFF.

CDR3 bases: TGTGCCAGCAGCCAAGGTGAGGATTCCTACGAGCAGTACTTC. Its protein product is CASSQGEDSYEQYF. The gene calls are TRBV14 and TRBJ2-7; D ambiguous. The CDR3 sequence is 14 residues long. Germline V gene lookup returns CDR1 SGHDN and CDR2 FVKESK. Trimming removed 1 base at V and 1 base at J, with 8 bases between. Variable domain in full (rest from reference TRBV14 and TRBJ2-7): EAGVTQFPSHSVIEKGQTVTLRCDPISGHDNLYWYRRVMGKEIKFLLHFVKESKQDESGMPNNRFLAERTGGTYSTLKVQPAELEDSGVYFCASSQGEDSYEQYFGPGTRLTVT.

This clonotype was observed many times. The rearrangement links TRBV6-1 to TRBJ2-7, with D perhaps matching TRBD1 (5 bases). The germline V gene has CDR1 MNHNS and CDR2 SASEGT. The CDR3 totals 14 residues. Trimming removed 6 bases from V and 3 bases from J, with 15 bases in between. DNA for the CDR3: TGTGCCAGCAGCTCCCCCCAGGGCGGCTACGAGCAGTACTTC. This encodes CASSSPQGGYEQYF.

This clonotype was counted ten times or more. The rearrangement joins TRBV24-1 to TRBJ2-3, with D perhaps assigned TRBD1 or TRBD2 (5 bases each). The CDR3 consists of 13 residues. Germline assignment: CDR1 KGHDR and CDR2 SFDVKD. V was shortened by 10 bases and J by 1 base, with 11 bases between the two germline ends. CDR3 amino acids: CATGPGGTDTQYF. DNA of the CDR3: TGTGCCACGGGACCGGGCGGCACAGATACGCAGTATTTT.

This clonotype has at least ten counts. The chain links TRBV28 to TRBJ1-5; the D gene is possibly TRBD1 (5 bases). CDR1 and CDR2 from the germline V gene are MDHEN and SYDVKM. The ends were cut back, 7 bases at V and 5 bases at J, with 9 bases in the middle. The CDR3 consists of 12 residues. The CDR3 protein is CASITGHQPQHF. The CDR3 nucleotides read TGTGCCAGCATAACAGGCCATCAGCCCCAGCATTTT.

This clonotype has more than one count but fewer than ten. The genes are TRBV13 and TRBJ2-7, with 8 bases aligning to TRBD2. V shed 5 bases and J 2 bases; nucleotides not matched to a gene: 5. The germline gives CDR1 PRHDT, CDR2 FYEKMQ (reference sequence). CDR3 size: 14 residues. CDR3 nucleotides: TGTGCCAGCAGCACTCGGACTAGCCCCTACGAGCAGTACTTC. Translated, it gives CASSTRTSPYEQYF.

The V call is TRBV7-6, the J call TRBJ1-5; D uncertain. The CDR3 is made up of 15 amino acids. From germline, CDR1 is SGHVS and CDR2 FNYEAQ. Trimming stripped 2 bases from V and 0 bases from J, with 8 bases between. As DNA, the CDR3 is TGTGCCAGCAGCTTACTGTTCGGTAGCAATCAGCCCCAGCATTTT. Protein sequence: CASSLLFGSNQPQHF.

This clonotype was picked up many times. The rearrangement joins TRBV10-3 to TRBJ1-1; D is possibly TRBD1 (5 bases). The CDR3 has 14 amino acids. Trimming removed 10 bases at V and 1 base at J, with 16 bases between. The V gene's germline CDR1 is ENHRY and CDR2 SYGVKD. The CDR3 is CATGRTGPNTEAFF. CDR3 nucleotide sequence: TGTGCCACCGGACGTACAGGTCCGAACACTGAAGCTTTCTTT.

This clonotype occurred a few times. The chain has TRBV5-1 and TRBJ2-1; 7 nucleotides line up with TRBD2. The germline V gene has CDR1 SGHRS and CDR2 YFSETQ. V gave up 1 base and J gave up 9 bases; unmatched junction bases: 7. The CDR3 totals 14 residues. Here the CDR3 DNA reads TGCGCCAGCAGCTTGCTAGCGGAGGGAATTGAGCAGTTCTTC. Residues: CASSLLAEGIEQFF.

This clonotype appeared many times. This chain uses TRBV3-1 with TRBJ2-2; 8 nucleotides align to TRBD1. This CDR3 has 17 amino acids. Germline lookup yields CDR1 LGHDT and CDR2 YNNKEL (reference sequence). J gave up 1 base and V 0 bases, and 4 bases lay outside the gene matches. The CDR3 DNA sequence: TGTGCCAGCAGCCAAGAGACCGGACAGGGGAACACCGGGGAGCTGTTTTTT. Translated: CASSQETGQGNTGELFF.

The table lists this clonotype with many counts. The chain couples TRBV2 to TRBJ2-3; possibly TRBD1 for D (5 bases). The CDR3 runs to 16 residues. V lost 7 bases to trimming and J lost 2 bases, with 19 bases between them. Germline CDR1 SNHLY, CDR2 FYNNEI. The CDR3 region is CASTFRNPGNTDTQYF. CDR3 nucleotide sequence: TGTGCCAGCACATTTCGAAACCCAGGGAACACAGATACGCAGTATTTT.

The chain links TRBV14 to TRBJ2-7, with D tentatively TRBD2 (6 bases). CDR3 length: 15 amino acids. The germline V gene has CDR1 SGHDN and CDR2 FVKESK. The V end was cut by 1 base, the J end by 2 bases, with 12 bases between. The DNA for the CDR3 is TGTGCCAGCAGCCAAGGACCGGGACTGCCCTACGAGCAGTACTTC. This codes for CASSQGPGLPYEQYF. Looking up the rest from reference TRBV14 and TRBJ2-7 gives the full variable domain: EAGVTQFPSHSVIEKGQTVTLRCDPISGHDNLYWYRRVMGKEIKFLLHFVKESKQDESGMPNNRFLAERTGGTYSTLKVQPAELEDSGVYFCASSQGPGLPYEQYFGPGTRLTVT.

The sample holds many counts of this clonotype. The rearrangement uses TRBV11-2 and TRBJ2-7; tentative D call: TRBD2 (5 bases). Germline V gene lookup returns CDR1 SGHAT and CDR2 FQNNGV. This CDR3 is built from 13 residues. Trimming took 2 bases from V and 6 from J, leaving 11 bases between them. The CDR3 is CASSLTRRSEQYF. The CDR3, as DNA: TGTGCCAGCAGCTTAACCAGGAGGTCCGAGCAGTACTTC.

This clonotype was seen ten or more times. V is TRBV28 and J is TRBJ1-1; D call uncertain. Per the germline V gene, CDR1 is MDHEN and CDR2 is SYDVKM. This CDR3 has 16 residues. V shed 4 bases and J shed 5 bases, with 20 bases lying between them. The CDR3 reads CASSSPGTQLRTEAFF. The CDR3 bases are TGTGCCAGCAGTTCCCCGGGAACGCAGTTGCGGACTGAAGCTTTCTTT.

This chain connects TRBV20-1 to TRBJ1-5, with unresolved D. CDR1 and CDR2 (germline): DFQATT, SNEGSKA (reference sequence). Between the trimmed V and J ends, which lost 3 bases and 3 bases, there was a span of 9 bases. The CDR3 runs 13 residues. The CDR3 region is CSARGSNNQPQHF. Here the CDR3 DNA reads TGCAGTGCTAGGGGAAGTAACAATCAGCCCCAGCATTTT.

In its sample, this clonotype was seen many times. J is TRBJ2-1 and V is TRBV9, with D perhaps assigned TRBD1 or TRBD2 (5 bases each). The CDR3 runs to 12 residues. Germline CDR1 SGDLS, CDR2 YYNGEE. In nucleotides, the CDR3 is TGTGTTACGGGACGGGACGACAATGAGCAGTTCTTC. Its translation: CVTGRDDNEQFF.

Ten or more counts support this clonotype. The genes are TRBV19 and TRBJ1-1; maybe TRBD1 (5 bases). The V end lost 2 bases, the J end lost 1 base, and 11 bases lay between the germline ends. The germline gives CDR1 LNHDA, CDR2 SQIVND (reference sequence). The CDR3 runs to 15 residues. This CDR3 is CASSISGTRNTEAFF. The CDR3 nucleotides read TGTGCCAGTAGTATATCCGGGACGCGGAACACTGAAGCTTTCTTT.

The table lists this clonotype with many counts. The chain employs TRBV7-3 and TRBJ2-1; 11 nucleotides line up with TRBD2. The V gene's germline CDR1 is SGHTA and CDR2 FQGTGA. The CDR3 loop spans 16 amino acids. V shed 5 bases, J shed 3 bases, and the junction held 6 bases outside the gene matches. CDR3 DNA sequence: TGTGCCAGCAGCCTCATAGCGGGGGGGATCTACAATGAGCAGTTCTTC. Protein sequence: CASSLIAGGIYNEQFF.

As to this clonotype: Only one base separates this from a far larger clonotype, so it likely reflects a read error. The chain couples TRBV11-1 to TRBJ2-1; D ambiguous. This CDR3 is built from 12 residues. Trimming left V 7 bases short and J 15 bases short, with 19 bases between. Per germline, CDR1 SGHAT and CDR2 FQDESV (reference sequence). The CDR3 region is CASNTLGGPRFF. DNA of the CDR3: TGTGCCAGCAACACGTTGGGTGGCCCCCGGTTCTTC.

This clonotype was counted many times. The chain uses TRBV3-1 and TRBJ2-5, with 8 nucleotides matching TRBD2. The CDR3 spans 16 residues. V dropped 3 bases and J dropped 3; count of bases not matched to a gene: 9. Germline CDR1 is LGHDT and CDR2 is YNNKEL (reference sequence). CDR3 DNA sequence: TGTGCCAGCAGCCACTTTACTAGCGGACAGAAAGAGACCCAGTACTTC. Protein sequence: CASSHFTSGQKETQYF.

Worth noting for this clonotype: A read error is possible here, since a much larger clone lies one base away. Lacking the conserved final phenylalanine or tryptophan, this CDR3 likely reflects a read error. The gene calls are TRBV11-2 and TRBJ1-3; 9 positions agree with TRBD1. This CDR3 spans 15 amino acids. CDR1 SGHAT and CDR2 FQNNGV come from the germline V gene. V lost 6 bases to trimming and J lost 4 bases; unmatched junction nucleotides: 7. Here the CDR3 reads CASRPGQGPGNTIYS. CDR3 DNA sequence: TGTGCCAGCAGACCGGGACAGGGACCCGGAAACACCATATATTCT.

This clonotype was counted a single time. The chain employs TRBV29-1 and TRBJ1-4; possible D gene TRBD1, 6 bases. CDR1 and CDR2 from the germline V gene are SQVTM and ANQGSEA. V lost 4 bases to trimming and J lost 5 bases, with 11 bases between them. The CDR3 spans 13 residues. CDR3 coding DNA: TGCAGCGTTGTCAAGGGGGACAATGAAAAACTGTTTTTT. It encodes CSVVKGDNEKLFF.

This clonotype has a count of ten or more. The gene calls are TRBV7-9 and TRBJ1-1; D unclear. CDR1 is SEHNR, CDR2 FQNEAQ, per germline (reference sequence). The CDR3 consists of 13 residues. The germline V and J ends were trimmed by 5 bases and 7 bases, with 14 bases remaining between them. The CDR3 DNA sequence: TGTGCCAGCAGCGCGCCGAACAGAATTGAAGCTTTCTTT. This sequence encodes CASSAPNRIEAFF.